The 21 T cell receptor beta chains listed next were all sequenced from one sample in a study of shared clonotypes between healthy human individuals. TCRdb keeps only in-frame clones here, not all; method: immunoSEQ multiplex PCR. The repertoire holds fewer than 400,000 clones, with approximately 74% as singletons. The specimen was memory CD4+ T cells sorted from blood. As to subset: CD45RA-negative fraction. The receptors shown here come from a man aged 25-40 years in good health.

Turning to this clone: A single base separates this from a much larger clone, so it may be a read error. V gene TRBV5-4 combines with J gene TRBJ2-2; D is possibly TRBD2 (6 bases). The CDR3 loop spans 15 amino acids. Germline-derived CDR1 and CDR2 are SGHNT and YYREEE (reference sequence). In DNA, the CDR3 is TGTGTCAGCAGCTTGCACAGCGGGCGGACCGGGGAGCTGTTTTTT. Protein: CVSSLHSGRTGELFF.

The gene calls are TRBV29-1 and TRBJ1-5; TRBD1 aligns across 8 bases. CDR3 length equals 15 residues. With 6 bases clipped from V and 0 bases from J, the junction kept 7 bases outside the gene matches. The germline CDR1 and CDR2 sequences are SQVTM and ANQGSEA. CDR3 sequence: CSVAGTGDSNQPQHF. The CDR3 DNA follows: TGCAGCGTCGCTGGGACAGGCGATAGCAATCAGCCCCAGCATTTT. Filled out from reference TRBV29-1 and TRBJ1-5, the complete variable domain reads SAVISQKPSRDICQRGTSLTIQCQVDSQVTMMFWYRQQPGQSLTLIATANQGSEATYESGFVIDKFPISRPNLTFSTLTVSNMSPEDSSIYLCSVAGTGDSNQPQHFGDGTRLSIL.

The chain recombines TRBV19 with TRBJ1-2; TRBD1 matches at 10 bases. Germline V lookup: CDR1 LNHDA, CDR2 SQIVND (reference sequence). This CDR3 has 15 amino acids. V shed 5 bases and J 7 bases; nucleotides not matched to a gene: 10. CDR3 sequence (DNA): TGTGCCAGTAGTGTCTCCGGGACAGGGGATAGTGGCTACACCTTC. Translated: CASSVSGTGDSGYTF.

This chain links TRBV4-1 with TRBJ1-5; 7 nucleotides align to TRBD1. With 4 bases clipped from V and 2 bases from J, the junction kept 5 bases outside the gene matches. Germline loops: CDR1 MGHRA, CDR2 YSYEKL. CDR3 length: 15 amino acids. For the CDR3, the DNA is TGCGCCAGCAGCCTTGGGACAGTCCGCAATCAGCCCCAGCATTTT. The encoded protein is CASSLGTVRNQPQHF.

This sequence joins TRBV9 and TRBJ2-6; D ambiguous. Germline CDR1 is SGDLS and CDR2 is YYNGEE. The CDR3 loop spans 16 amino acids. V was cut by 0 bases and J by 2 bases, with 9 bases left in between. DNA of the CDR3: TGTGCCAGCAGCGTAGGGCCCTCGGCTGGGGCCAACGTCCTGACTTTC. Amino acid sequence: CASSVGPSAGANVLTF.

This chain uses TRBV18 with TRBJ2-5, with D possibly being TRBD1 (6 bases). Germline V gene lookup returns CDR1 KGHSH and CDR2 LQKENI. There are 13 residues in the CDR3. With 5 bases removed from V and 4 bases from J, the gap between germline ends came to 11 bases. The CDR3 here is CASSGEDRETQYF. Here the CDR3 DNA reads TGTGCCAGCTCAGGAGAGGACAGAGAGACCCAGTACTTC. Together with reference TRBV18 and TRBJ2-5, the CDR3 gives the full variable domain: NAGVMQNPRHLVRRRGQEARLRCSPMKGHSHVYWYRQLPEEGLKFMVYLQKENIIDESGMPKERFSAEFPKEGPSILRIQQVVRGDSAAYFCASSGEDRETQYFGPGTRLLVL.

The chain couples TRBV6-5 to TRBJ1-1; 9 nucleotides align to TRBD1. Germline CDR1 reads MNHEY; CDR2 reads SVGAGI. There are 14 residues in the CDR3. Trimming cost V 5 bases and J 7 bases; bases outside gene matches: 8. The CDR3 protein is CASSGQGLYGEAFF. CDR3 sequence (DNA): TGTGCCAGCAGTGGACAGGGGTTGTACGGTGAAGCTTTCTTT.

The V and J genes are TRBV5-4 and TRBJ1-2; 7 nucleotides match TRBD1. Germline CDR1 is SGHNT and CDR2 is YYREEE (reference sequence). This CDR3 spans 14 amino acids. V was pared by 0 bases and J by 4 bases, with 3 bases of the junction left unmatched. CDR3 coding DNA: TGTGCCAGCAGCTTGGCCGGACAGGCCTATGGCTACACCTTC. It codes for CASSLAGQAYGYTF.

The genes are TRBV10-1 and TRBJ2-2; TRBD1 agrees at 9 bases. The ends lost 10 bases at V and 1 base at J; junction bases unmatched: 10. The CDR3 is 16 residues long. Germline V gene lookup returns CDR1 WNHNN and CDR2 SYGVQD (reference sequence). CDR3 DNA: TGCGCCAAGGGACAGGGAACTCAAGAGAACACCGGGGAGCTGTTTTTT. Encoded protein: CAKGQGTQENTGELFF.

This chain links TRBV7-8 with TRBJ2-3; TRBD2 is a possible D gene (6 bases). V lost 5 bases, J lost 3 bases, and 15 bases lay in between. The germline CDR1 and CDR2 sequences are SGHVS and FQNEAQ. The CDR3 covers 15 residues. The CDR3 protein is CASSPGGMRTDTQYF. CDR3 coding DNA: TGTGCCAGCAGCCCCGGCGGGATGCGTACAGATACGCAGTATTTT. Drawing the rest from reference TRBV7-8 and TRBJ2-3, the complete variable domain is GAGVSQSPRYKVAKRGQDVALRCDPISGHVSLFWYQQALGQGPEFLTYFQNEAQLDKSGLPSDRFFAERPEGSVSTLKIQRTQQEDSAVYLCASSPGGMRTDTQYFGPGTRLTVL.

In its sample, this clone was seen a few times. This rearrangement joins TRBV27 to TRBJ2-6, with 8 bases matching TRBD1. There are 17 residues in the CDR3. V lost 8 bases and J lost 0; bases outside the gene matches: 9. From germline, CDR1 is MNHEY and CDR2 SMNVEV (reference sequence). The CDR3 loop reads CASRRDRTSSGANVLTF. The CDR3 DNA follows: TGTGCCAGCCGCCGGGACAGGACTTCCTCTGGGGCCAACGTCCTGACTTTC.

V and J are TRBV5-1 and TRBJ2-7, with D perhaps matching TRBD2 (5 bases). Trimming cost V 7 bases and J 3 bases, with 20 bases left between them. The CDR3 consists of 15 residues. In germline, CDR1 is SGHRS, CDR2 YFSETQ. The DNA of the CDR3 is TGCGCCAGCTCCGAGCAACTAGTCGGTCGCTACGAGCAGTACTTC. It codes for CASSEQLVGRYEQYF.

CDR3 loop: CASSLEDNSPLHF. In DNA, the CDR3 is TGCGCCAGCAGCTTGGAGGATAATTCACCCCTCCACTTT. The chain joins TRBV5-1 to TRBJ1-6; D is undetermined. Germline values: CDR1 SGHRS, CDR2 YFSETQ. The ends were cut back, 0 bases at V and 5 bases at J, with 3 bases in the middle. The CDR3 sequence is 13 residues long.

The chain links TRBV5-8 to TRBJ1-5; no reliable D call. V gave up 4 bases and J gave up 5 bases, with 4 bases separating them. Germline CDR1 reads SGHTS; CDR2 reads YDEGEE. This CDR3 region has 11 residues. The CDR3 DNA is TGTGCCAGCAGCATGGATCAGCCCCAGCATTTT. This encodes CASSMDQPQHF.

The chain recombines TRBV30 with TRBJ2-7, with TRBD2 matching 7 bases. CDR1 is GTSNPN, CDR2 SVGIG, per germline (reference sequence). The length of the CDR3 is 15 residues. V was clipped by 3 bases and J by 0 bases; unmatched bases: 8. The CDR3: CAWRASGDFSYEQYF. The CDR3 DNA follows: TGTGCCTGGAGGGCTAGCGGTGACTTCTCCTACGAGCAGTACTTC.

This chain links TRBV5-4 with TRBJ1-5; tentative D call: TRBD1 (6 bases). CDR1 SGHNT and CDR2 YYREEE come from the germline V gene (reference sequence). With 5 bases removed from V and 4 bases from J, the gap between germline ends came to 10 bases. There are 13 residues in the CDR3. Here the CDR3 reads CASRPTGNQPQHF. The CDR3 region has the DNA TGTGCCAGCAGGCCAACAGGGAATCAGCCCCAGCATTTT.

This clone has a handful of counts. The rearrangement uses TRBV28 and TRBJ1-5; 7 positions match TRBD1. The CDR3 loop spans 13 amino acids. The germline gives CDR1 MDHEN, CDR2 SYDVKM. V lost 10 bases and J lost 2; bases outside the gene matches: 5. The chain's CDR3 is CATQDRGNQPQHF. In nucleotides, the CDR3 is TGTGCCACCCAAGACAGGGGCAATCAGCCCCAGCATTTT.

The CDR3 nucleotides read TGTGCCAGCAGCGAAAACCGGAATGAGCAGTTCTTC. Translating it yields CASSENRNEQFF. The gene calls are TRBV7-2 and TRBJ2-1; no clear D. Trimming removed 5 bases from V and 7 bases from J, with 9 bases in between. Germline CDR1 SGHTA, CDR2 FQGNSA. There are 12 residues in the CDR3.

The chain is built from TRBV2 and TRBJ1-2; 9 positions agree with TRBD1. The length of the CDR3 is 14 residues. The germline V gene encodes CDR1 SNHLY and CDR2 FYNNEI. The junction had 7 bases not matched to a gene; V was cut back by 6 bases and J by 5 bases. CDR3 in amino acids: CASSEDRGGYGYTF. CDR3 DNA sequence: TGTGCCAGCAGCGAGGACAGGGGTGGATATGGCTACACCTTC.

This clone was observed a few times. The V call is TRBV28, the J call TRBJ2-1; TRBD2 agrees at 7 bases. The germline V gene encodes CDR1 MDHEN and CDR2 SYDVKM. This CDR3 is 15 amino acids long. Trimming cost V 6 bases and J 0 bases; bases outside gene matches: 5. The CDR3 region has the DNA TGTGCCAGCAGCAAATCGGGGGGCTCCTACAATGAGCAGTTCTTC. It yields the protein CASSKSGGSYNEQFF.

V usage is TRBV7-2 and J usage is TRBJ2-1, with D tentatively TRBD2 (6 bases). V was cut by 5 bases and J by 7 bases, with 18 bases left in between. CDR1 is SGHTA and CDR2 is FQGNSA in the germline V gene. The CDR3 has 15 amino acids. The CDR3 loop reads CASSPQITSSNEQFF. CDR3 sequence (DNA): TGTGCCAGCAGCCCCCAAATAACTAGCAGTAATGAGCAGTTCTTC. The full variable domain, in which reference TRBV7-2 and TRBJ2-1 provide the parts outside the CDR3, is GAGVSQSPSNKVTEKGKDVELRCDPISGHTALYWYRQSLGQGLEFLIYFQGNSAPDKSGLPSDRFSAERTGGSVSTLTIQRTQQEDSAVYLCASSPQITSSNEQFFGPGTRLTVL.